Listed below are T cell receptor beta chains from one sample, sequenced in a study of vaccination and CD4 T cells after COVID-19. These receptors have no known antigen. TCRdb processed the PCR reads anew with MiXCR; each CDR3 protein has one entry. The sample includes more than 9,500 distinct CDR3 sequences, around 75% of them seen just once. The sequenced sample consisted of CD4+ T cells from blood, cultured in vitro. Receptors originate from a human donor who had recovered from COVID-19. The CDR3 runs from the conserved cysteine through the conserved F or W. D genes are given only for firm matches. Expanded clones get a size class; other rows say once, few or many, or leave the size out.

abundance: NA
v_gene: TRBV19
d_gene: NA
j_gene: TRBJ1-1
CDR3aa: CASRKTGTNTEAFF
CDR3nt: TGTGCCAGTAGGAAAACCGGGACGAACACTGAAGCTTTCTTT

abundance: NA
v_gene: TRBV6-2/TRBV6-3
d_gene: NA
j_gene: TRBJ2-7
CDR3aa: CASSYDHRPTYEQYF
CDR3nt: TGTGCCAGCAGTTATGATCACAGGCCGACCTACGAGCAGTACTTC

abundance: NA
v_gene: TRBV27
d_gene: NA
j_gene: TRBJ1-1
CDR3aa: CASSFSRGSNTEAFF
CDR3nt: TGTGCCAGCAGTTTCTCGCGGGGCAGTAACACTGAAGCTTTCTTT

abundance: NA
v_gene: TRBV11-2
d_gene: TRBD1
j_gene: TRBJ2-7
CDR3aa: CASSLAGTAYEQYF
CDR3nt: TGTGCCAGCAGCTTAGCCGGGACAGCCTACGAGCAGTACTTC

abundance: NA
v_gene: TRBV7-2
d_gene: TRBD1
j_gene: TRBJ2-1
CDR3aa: CASRRAGQGVYNEQFF
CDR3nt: TGTGCCAGCAGACGCGCTGGACAGGGGGTTTACAATGAGCAGTTCTTC

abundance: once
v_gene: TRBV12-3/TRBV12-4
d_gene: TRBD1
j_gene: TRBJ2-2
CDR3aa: CASSIRTGGNTGELFF
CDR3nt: TGTGCCAGCAGTATTAGGACAGGGGGAAACACCGGGGAGCTGTTTTTT

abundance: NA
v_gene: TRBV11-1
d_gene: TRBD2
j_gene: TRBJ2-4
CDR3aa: CASSLGLAGGHIQYF
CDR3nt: TGTGCCAGCAGCCTCGGGCTAGCGGGAGGTCACATTCAGTACTTC

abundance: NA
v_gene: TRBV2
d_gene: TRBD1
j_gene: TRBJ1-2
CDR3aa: CASRGTEKSFGYTF
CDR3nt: TGTGCCAGCAGGGGGACAGAGAAAAGCTTTGGCTACACCTTC

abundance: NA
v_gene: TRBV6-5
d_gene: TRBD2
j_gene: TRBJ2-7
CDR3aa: CASSYSGATSGIHHEQYF
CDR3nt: TGTGCCAGCAGTTACTCGGGGGCGACTAGCGGGATCCACCACGAGCAGTACTTC

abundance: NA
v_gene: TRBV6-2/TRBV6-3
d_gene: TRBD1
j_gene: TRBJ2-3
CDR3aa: CASSLQGALLTDTQYF
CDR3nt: TGTGCCAGCAGTTTACAGGGGGCATTGTTAACAGATACGCAGTATTTT

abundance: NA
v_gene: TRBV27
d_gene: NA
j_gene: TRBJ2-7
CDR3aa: CASSSFLSYEQYF
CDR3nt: TGTGCCAGCAGTTCGTTTCTGTCCTACGAGCAGTACTTC

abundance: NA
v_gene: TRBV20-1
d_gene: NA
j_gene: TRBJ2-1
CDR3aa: CSARDHPGSGTFSYNEQFF
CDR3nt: TGCAGTGCTAGAGATCACCCAGGAAGCGGTACTTTCTCCTACAATGAGCAGTTCTTC

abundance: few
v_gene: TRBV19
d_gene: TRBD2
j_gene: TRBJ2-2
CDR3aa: CASKLRLAGEDGELFF
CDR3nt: TGTGCCAGTAAGCTGAGACTAGCGGGAGAGGACGGGGAGCTGTTTTTT

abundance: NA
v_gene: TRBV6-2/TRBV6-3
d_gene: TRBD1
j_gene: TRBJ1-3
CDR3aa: CASNERMGQRHF
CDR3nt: TGTGCCAGCAACGAGAGGATGGGACAGAGGCATTTT

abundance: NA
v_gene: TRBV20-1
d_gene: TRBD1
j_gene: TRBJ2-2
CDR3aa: CSARSITGTANTGELFF
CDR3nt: TGCAGTGCTAGATCAATTACCGGGACAGCGAACACCGGGGAGCTGTTTTTT

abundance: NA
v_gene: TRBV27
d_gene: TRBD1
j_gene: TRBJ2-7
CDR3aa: CASSPLPTGDYEQYF
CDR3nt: TGTGCCAGCAGTCCCCTCCCGACAGGGGACTACGAGCAGTACTTC

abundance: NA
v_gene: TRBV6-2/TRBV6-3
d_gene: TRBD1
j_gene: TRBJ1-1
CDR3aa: CASRRTGATEAFF
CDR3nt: TGTGCCAGCAGAAGGACAGGGGCTACTGAAGCTTTCTTT

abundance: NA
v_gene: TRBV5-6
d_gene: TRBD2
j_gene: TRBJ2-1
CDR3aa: CASSFSHPGLAGGLGEQFF
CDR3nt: TGTGCCAGCAGCTTTAGCCACCCCGGACTAGCGGGAGGGCTCGGTGAGCAGTTCTTC

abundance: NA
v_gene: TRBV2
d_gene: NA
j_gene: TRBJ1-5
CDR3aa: CASKKAGSSWHPQHF
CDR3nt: TGTGCCAGCAAAAAGGCGGGGTCCTCGTGGCACCCCCAGCATTTT

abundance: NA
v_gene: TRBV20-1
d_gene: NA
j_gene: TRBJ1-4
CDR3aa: CSARREATNEKLFF
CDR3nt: TGCAGTGCTAGGAGGGAAGCGACTAATGAAAAACTGTTTTTT

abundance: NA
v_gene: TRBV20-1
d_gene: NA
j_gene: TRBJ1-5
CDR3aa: CSAAAGFIAGNQPQHF
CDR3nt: TGCAGTGCTGCGGCAGGGTTCATTGCTGGCAATCAGCCCCAGCATTTT

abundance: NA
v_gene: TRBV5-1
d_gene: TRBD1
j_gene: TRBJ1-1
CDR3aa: CASSTGQALNTEAFF
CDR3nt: TGCGCCAGCAGCACGGGACAGGCCCTGAACACTGAAGCTTTCTTT

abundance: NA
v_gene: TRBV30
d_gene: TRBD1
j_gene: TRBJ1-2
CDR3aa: CAWKFTGGIFYGYTF
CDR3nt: TGTGCCTGGAAGTTTACAGGGGGCATCTTCTATGGCTACACCTTC

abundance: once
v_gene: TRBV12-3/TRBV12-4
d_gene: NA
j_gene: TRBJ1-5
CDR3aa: CASSLLGRSQPQHF
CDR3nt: TGTGCCAGCAGTTTACTAGGGAGGTCTCAGCCCCAGCATTTT

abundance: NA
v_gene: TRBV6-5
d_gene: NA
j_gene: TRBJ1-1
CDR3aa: CASSLPWGGTEAFF
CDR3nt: TGTGCCAGCAGTTTGCCATGGGGTGGGACTGAAGCTTTCTTT

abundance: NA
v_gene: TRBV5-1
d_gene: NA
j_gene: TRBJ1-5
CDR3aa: CASSPIVAGGNQPQHF
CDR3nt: TGCGCCAGCAGCCCCATTGTGGCAGGGGGCAATCAGCCCCAGCATTTT

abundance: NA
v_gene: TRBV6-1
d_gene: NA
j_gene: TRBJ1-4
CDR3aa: CATKDSLLGKLFF
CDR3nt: TGTGCCACCAAGGACAGCCTATTAGGAAAACTGTTTTTT

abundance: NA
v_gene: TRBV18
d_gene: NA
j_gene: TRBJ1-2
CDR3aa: CASSLGTGEGYTF
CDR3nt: TGTGCCAGCTCCCTCGGAACAGGCGAGGGCTACACCTTC

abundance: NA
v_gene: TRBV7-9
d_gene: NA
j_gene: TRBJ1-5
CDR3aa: CASSLAGDQPQHF
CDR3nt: TGTGCCAGCAGCTTAGCAGGGGATCAGCCCCAGCATTTT

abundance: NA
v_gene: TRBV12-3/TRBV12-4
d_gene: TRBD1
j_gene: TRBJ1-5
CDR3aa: CASSPGQTRNQPQHF
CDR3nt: TGTGCCAGCAGCCCGGGACAGACGCGCAATCAGCCCCAGCATTTT

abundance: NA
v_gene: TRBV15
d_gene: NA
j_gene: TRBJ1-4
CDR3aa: CATSRNEPRNEKLFF
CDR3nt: TGTGCCACCAGCAGAAACGAACCGAGGAATGAAAAACTGTTTTTT

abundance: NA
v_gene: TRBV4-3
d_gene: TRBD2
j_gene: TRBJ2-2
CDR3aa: CASSQERLAVLNTGELFF
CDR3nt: TGCGCCAGCAGCCAAGAGAGGCTAGCGGTTCTTAACACCGGGGAGCTGTTTTTT

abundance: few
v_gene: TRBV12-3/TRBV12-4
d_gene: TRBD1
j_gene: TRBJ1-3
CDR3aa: CASSLGQGDVNTIYF
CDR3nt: TGTGCCAGCAGCCTCGGACAGGGGGATGTAAACACCATATATTTT

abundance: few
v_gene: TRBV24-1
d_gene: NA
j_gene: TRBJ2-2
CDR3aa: CATSDPTANTGELFF
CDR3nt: TGTGCCACCAGTGATCCTACGGCGAACACCGGGGAGCTGTTTTTT

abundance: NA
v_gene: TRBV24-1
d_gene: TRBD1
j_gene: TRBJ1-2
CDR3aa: CATSAAGGVGYTF
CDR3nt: TGTGCCACCAGTGCTGCAGGGGGAGTTGGCTACACCTTC

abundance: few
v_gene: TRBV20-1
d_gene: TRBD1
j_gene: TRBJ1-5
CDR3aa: CSAMWDRGEHQPQHF
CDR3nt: TGCAGTGCTATGTGGGACAGGGGGGAGCATCAGCCCCAGCATTTT

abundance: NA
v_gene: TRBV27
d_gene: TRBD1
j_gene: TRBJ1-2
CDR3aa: CASTTMTGNYGYTF
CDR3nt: TGTGCCAGCACTACTATGACAGGGAACTATGGCTACACCTTC

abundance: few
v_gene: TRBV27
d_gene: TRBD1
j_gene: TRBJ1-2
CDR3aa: CASSTRTGRYGYTF
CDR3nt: TGTGCCAGCAGTACCAGGACAGGTCGCTATGGCTACACCTTC

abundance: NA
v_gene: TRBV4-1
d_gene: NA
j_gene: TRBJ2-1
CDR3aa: CASSQEASSYNEQFF
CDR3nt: TGCGCCAGCAGCCAAGAAGCGAGCTCCTACAATGAGCAGTTCTTC

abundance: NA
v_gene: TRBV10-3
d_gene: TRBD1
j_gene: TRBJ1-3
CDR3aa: CATSSQGASGNTIYF
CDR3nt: TGTGCCACCTCATCCCAGGGGGCGTCTGGAAACACCATATATTTT